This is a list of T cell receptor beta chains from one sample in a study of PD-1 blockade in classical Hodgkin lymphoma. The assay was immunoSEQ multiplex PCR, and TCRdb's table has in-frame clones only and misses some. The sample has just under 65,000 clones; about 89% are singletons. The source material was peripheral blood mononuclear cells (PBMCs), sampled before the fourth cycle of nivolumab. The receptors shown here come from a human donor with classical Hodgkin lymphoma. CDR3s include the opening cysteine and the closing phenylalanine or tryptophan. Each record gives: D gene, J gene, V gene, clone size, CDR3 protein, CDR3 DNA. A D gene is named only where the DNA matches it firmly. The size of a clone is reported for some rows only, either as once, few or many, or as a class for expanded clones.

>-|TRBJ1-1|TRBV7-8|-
CASSWFMNTEAFF
TGTGCCAGCAGCTGGTTCATGAACACTGAAGCTTTCTTT
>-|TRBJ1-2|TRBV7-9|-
CASSEDIYGYTF
TGTGCCAGCAGCGAGGACATCTATGGCTACACCTTC
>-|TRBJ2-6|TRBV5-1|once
CASNGARLEVSSGANVLTF
TGCGCCAGCAATGGGGCGCGTTTGGAGGTTTCCTCTGGGGCCAACGTCCTGACTTTC
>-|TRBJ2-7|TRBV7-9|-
CASSALRGAYEQYF
TGTGCCAGCAGCGCTCTCAGGGGGGCCTACGAGCAGTACTTC
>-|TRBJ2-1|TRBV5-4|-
CASSLDRGNNEQFF
TGTGCCAGCAGCTTGGATAGGGGAAACAATGAGCAGTTCTTC
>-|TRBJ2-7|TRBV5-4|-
CASSNEGRSDSYEQYF
TGTGCCAGCAGCAACGAAGGGAGGTCCGACTCCTACGAGCAGTACTTC
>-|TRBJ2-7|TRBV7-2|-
CASSLDPGSSYEQYF
TGTGCCAGCAGCTTAGACCCCGGGAGCTCCTACGAGCAGTACTTC
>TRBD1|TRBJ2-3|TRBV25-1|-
CASSGAGGLTDTQYF
TGTGCCAGCAGTGGAGCAGGGGGCCTCACAGATACGCAGTATTTT
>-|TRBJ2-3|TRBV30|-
CAWAPGAGDTQYF
TGTGCCTGGGCCCCGGGGGCTGGAGATACGCAGTATTTT
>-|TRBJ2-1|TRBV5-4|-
CASSLRVGTGYSEQFF
TGTGCCAGCAGCTTGAGAGTAGGGACGGGCTACTCTGAGCAGTTCTTC
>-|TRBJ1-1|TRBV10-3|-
CAISEPTVNTEAFF
TGTGCCATCAGTGAGCCCACGGTGAACACTGAAGCTTTCTTT
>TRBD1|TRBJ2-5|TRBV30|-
CAWSGEDRGRLKETQYF
TGTGCCTGGAGTGGGGAAGACAGGGGGCGCCTTAAAGAGACCCAGTACTTC
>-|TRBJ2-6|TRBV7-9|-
CASRPGVGKRGANVLTF
TGTGCCAGCCGACCGGGGGTGGGAAAGCGTGGGGCCAACGTCCTGACTTTC
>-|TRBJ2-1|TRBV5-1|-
CASSLGPRDTFSYNEQFF
TGCGCCAGCAGCTTGGGGCCCCGGGACACTTTCTCCTACAATGAGCAGTTCTTC
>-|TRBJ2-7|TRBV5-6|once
CASSPVGAYEQYF
TGTGCCAGCAGTCCAGTAGGCGCCTACGAGCAGTACTTC
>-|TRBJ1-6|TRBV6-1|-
CASSEGMGDNSPLHF
TGTGCCAGCAGTGAAGGAATGGGGGATAATTCACCCCTCCACTTT
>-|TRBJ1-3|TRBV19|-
CASSSLEFGSGNTIYF
TGTGCCAGTAGTTCCCTAGAGTTCGGCTCTGGAAACACCATATATTTT
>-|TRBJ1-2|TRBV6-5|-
CASSYSPEIVYGYTF
TGTGCCAGCAGTTACTCTCCAGAAATAGTCTATGGCTACACCTTC
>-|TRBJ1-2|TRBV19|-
CASKPRNYGYTF
TGTGCCAGTAAACCCAGAAACTATGGCTACACCTTC
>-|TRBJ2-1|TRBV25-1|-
CASTSGTYNEQFF
TGTGCCAGCACTTCCGGGACCTACAATGAGCAGTTCTTC
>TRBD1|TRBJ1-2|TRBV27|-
CASSSPSSGQGLRGYTF
TGTGCCAGCAGTTCCCCTTCATCAGGACAGGGCCTCCGAGGCTACACCTTC
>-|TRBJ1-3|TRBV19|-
CASRTGFSGNTIYF
TGTGCCAGTAGAACTGGGTTCTCTGGAAACACCATATATTTT
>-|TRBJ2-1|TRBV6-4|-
CASSEDVYNEQFF
TGTGCCAGCAGTGAGGACGTATACAATGAGCAGTTCTTC
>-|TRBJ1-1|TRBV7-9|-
CASSDPAKGTEAFF
TGTGCCAGCAGCGATCCCGCCAAGGGCACTGAAGCTTTCTTT
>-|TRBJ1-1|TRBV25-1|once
CASRMNTEAFF
TGTGCCAGCAGAATGAACACTGAAGCTTTCTTT
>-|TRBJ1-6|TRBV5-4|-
CASSLALGGNSPLHF
TGTGCCAGCAGCTTGGCGTTGGGGGGAAATTCACCCCTCCACTTT
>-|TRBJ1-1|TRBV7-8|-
CASSSRGVAPAFF
TGTGCCAGCAGCTCTAGGGGGGTTGCCCCAGCTTTCTTT
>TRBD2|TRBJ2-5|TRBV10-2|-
CASSEPGSSGGHPRESQYF
TGCGCCAGCAGTGAGCCCGGGTCTAGCGGGGGGCATCCAAGAGAAAGCCAGTACTTC
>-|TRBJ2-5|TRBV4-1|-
CASSQGWERETQYF
TGCGCCAGCAGCCAAGGGTGGGAGAGAGAGACCCAGTACTTC
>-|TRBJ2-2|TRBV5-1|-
CASSLDGAGELFF
TGCGCCAGCAGCTTGGACGGGGCCGGGGAGCTGTTTTTT
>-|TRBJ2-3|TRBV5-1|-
CASSLKTVLSLKDTQYF
TGCGCCAGCAGCTTGAAAACAGTTCTTTCGCTCAAGGATACGCAGTATTTT
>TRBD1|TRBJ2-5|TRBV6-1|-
CASSELDRAEETQYF
TGTGCCAGCAGTGAACTGGACAGGGCAGAAGAGACCCAGTACTTC
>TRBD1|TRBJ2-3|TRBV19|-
CATQTGGHLTDTQYF
TGTGCCACCCAGACAGGGGGCCACCTCACAGATACGCAGTATTTT
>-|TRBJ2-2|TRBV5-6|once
CASRAQGVGELFF
TGTGCCAGCAGGGCCCAGGGCGTCGGGGAGCTGTTTTTT
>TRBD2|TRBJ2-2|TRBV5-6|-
CASSLGLAGVAGELFF
TGTGCCAGCAGCTTGGGACTAGCGGGGGTAGCCGGGGAGCTGTTTTTT
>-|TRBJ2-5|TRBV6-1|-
CASSDRSTGRETQYF
TGTGCCAGCAGTGACCGATCGACAGGGAGGGAGACCCAGTACTTC
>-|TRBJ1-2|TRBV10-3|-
CAISESAEGYTF
TGTGCCATCAGTGAATCAGCGGAGGGCTACACCTTC
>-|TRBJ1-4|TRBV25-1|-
CASSEKNLNEKLFF
TGTGCCAGCAGTGAAAAGAACCTGAATGAAAAACTGTTTTTT
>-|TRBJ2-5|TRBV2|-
CASSDSVDTLQETQYF
TGTGCCAGCAGTGACTCCGTCGACACATTACAAGAGACCCAGTACTTC
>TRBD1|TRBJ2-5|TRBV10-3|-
CAISGDRRYQETQYF
TGTGCCATCAGCGGGGACAGAAGATACCAAGAGACCCAGTACTTC
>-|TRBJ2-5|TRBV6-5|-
CASSKTGTLLYF
TGTGCCAGCAGCAAGACCGGGACACTCCTGTACTTC
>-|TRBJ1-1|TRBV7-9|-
CASSFPGGGEAFF
TGTGCCAGCAGCTTTCCTGGAGGCGGTGAAGCTTTCTTT
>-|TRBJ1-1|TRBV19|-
CASSFGTEAFF
TGTGCCAGTAGTTTTGGCACTGAAGCTTTCTTT
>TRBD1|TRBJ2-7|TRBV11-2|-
CASSSYPGQGALSYEQYF
TGTGCCAGCAGCTCCTACCCGGGACAGGGTGCCCTATCCTACGAGCAGTACTTC